A selection of T cell receptor beta chains follows, all from one sample in a study of cytomegalovirus exposure and HLA in healthy donors. Using immunoSEQ multiplex PCR, the repertoire was profiled, and TCRdb retains in-frame clones only, with some absent. The profile shows under 70,000 clones, approximately 71% of them singletons. Sequenced: PBMCs. These receptors were obtained from a man in his forties in good health and CMV-seropositive. Each CDR3 is given with its conserved first and last residue. A D gene is named only where the DNA matches it firmly. Clone size is given for some rows only: seen once, a few or many times, or a class if the clone is expanded.

j_call clone_size v_call d_call cdr3_nt cdr3_aa
TRBJ1-5 - TRBV30 TRBD1 TGTGCCTGGAATTCAGGGGGAAATCAGCCCCAGCATTTT CAWNSGGNQPQHF
TRBJ2-5 many TRBV6-1 TRBD2 TGTGCCAGCAGTGAACTAGCGGGGGGGCAAGAGACCCAGTACTTC CASSELAGGQETQYF
TRBJ1-5 medium-sized TRBV6-1 TRBD1 TGTGCCAGCAGAACGGACAGGGGCATCAATCAGCCCCAGCATTTT CASRTDRGINQPQHF
TRBJ1-3 few TRBV5-4 - TGTGCCAGCAGCGCGGGGCGGTCGGGTGGAAACACCATATATTTT CASSAGRSGGNTIYF
TRBJ2-3 - TRBV5-1 - TGCGCCAGCAGCTTGGTGGCAGGGAGCACAGATACGCAGTATTTT CASSLVAGSTDTQYF
TRBJ1-4 once TRBV6-1 TRBD1 TGTGCCAGCAGTGAAGGGGACAGAGGGGGAGGAAAACTGTTTTTT CASSEGDRGGGKLFF
TRBJ1-6 - TRBV23-1 - TGCGCCAACATCTGGGACACCCGAGCTGCTTATAATTCACCCCTCCACTTT CANIWDTRAAYNSPLHF
TRBJ1-5 - TRBV2 TRBD1 TGTGCCAGCAGGCAGGGGGTTGGGCAGCCCCAGCATTTT CASRQGVGQPQHF
TRBJ2-2 - TRBV7-8 - TGTGCCAGCAGCTTCGGGGGGCAGGGCGGGGAGCTGTTTTTT CASSFGGQGGELFF
TRBJ2-4 few TRBV9 TRBD2 TGTGCCAGCAGCCCCCAAAGGCTCCGGGAGGGCATTCAGTACTTC CASSPQRLREGIQYF
TRBJ2-7 - TRBV5-8 TRBD1 TGTGCCAGCAGCCGAGGCAGGGGGCTGGACGAGCAGTACTTC CASSRGRGLDEQYF
TRBJ1-2 few TRBV7-8 TRBD1 TGTGCCAGCAGCTCGTGGACGACAGGGAACTATGGCTACACCTTC CASSSWTTGNYGYTF
TRBJ1-2 few TRBV7-8 - TGTGCCAGCAGCCCGGGACAACTTGGACAGAGGCTCGGCTACACCTTC CASSPGQLGQRLGYTF
TRBJ2-2 - TRBV11-2 - TGTGCCAGCAGCTTAGGCGGGGCGCGGGGCACCGGGGAGCTGTTTTTT CASSLGGARGTGELFF
TRBJ1-2 - TRBV18 - TGTGCCAGCTCACCCGCGGACAGCTATGGCTACACCTTC CASSPADSYGYTF
TRBJ1-2 - TRBV6-4 TRBD1 TGTGCCAGCAGGGGACAGGGGATACATGGCTACACCTTC CASRGQGIHGYTF
TRBJ2-3 - TRBV5-8 - TGTGCCAGCAGCTTGGCGGTCAGGGCCTCGGGAGATACGCAGTATTTT CASSLAVRASGDTQYF
TRBJ1-2 - TRBV6-4 - TGTGCCAGCAGGAACAGGACGAACTATGGCTACACCTTC CASRNRTNYGYTF
TRBJ1-5 - TRBV7-8 - TGTGCCAGCAGCCTTGGACAGCTTAATCAGCCCCAGCATTTT CASSLGQLNQPQHF
TRBJ1-5 once TRBV19 - TGTGCCAGTAGTATATATAATCAGCCCCAGCATTTT CASSIYNQPQHF
TRBJ2-3 - TRBV7-2 TRBD2 TGTGCCAGCAGCGGATATAGCGGGGGGGAAACAGATACGCAGTATTTT CASSGYSGGETDTQYF
TRBJ1-2 - TRBV6-1 - TGTGCCAGCAAAAATCCGACAGACAACTATGGCTACACCTTC CASKNPTDNYGYTF
TRBJ2-3 - TRBV11-2 - TGTGCCAGCAGCTTAGGCGGAAATACGCAGTATTTT CASSLGGNTQYF
TRBJ2-7 - TRBV2 TRBD1 TGTGCCAGTCACGGTCGGGACAGCGACGGACACGAGCAGTACTTC CASHGRDSDGHEQYF
TRBJ1-5 - TRBV7-2 TRBD1 TGTGCCAGCAGCTCGAGGGACAGCGGCAATCAGCCCCAGCATTTT CASSSRDSGNQPQHF
TRBJ2-2 - TRBV5-1 TRBD1 TGCGCCAGCAGCTCGGGGACAGGAGGGGACACCGGGGAGCTGTTTTTT CASSSGTGGDTGELFF
TRBJ1-1 - TRBV14 - TGTGCCAGCAGCCGGGGGACTGAGAACACTGAAGCTTTCTTT CASSRGTENTEAFF
TRBJ1-5 - TRBV7-2 TRBD1 TGTGCCAGCAGCTTACTGACAGGGGGCGTTCAGCCCCAGCATTTT CASSLLTGGVQPQHF
TRBJ2-7 - TRBV5-1 - TGCGCCAGCAGCTTGGACAGCCACGAGCAGTACTTC CASSLDSHEQYF
TRBJ1-3 many TRBV6-1 - TGTGCCAGCAGTGAAGACGCCGGGAGCACCATATATTTT CASSEDAGSTIYF
TRBJ1-2 few TRBV19 - TGTGCCAGTAGTATCACGGAGAACTATGGCTACACCTTC CASSITENYGYTF
TRBJ2-3 - TRBV7-2 TRBD2 TGTGCCAGCAGCTCCGGACTAGCGGGGTACACAGATACGCAGTATTTT CASSSGLAGYTDTQYF
TRBJ1-3 - TRBV6-5 TRBD1 TGTGCCAGCAGTTACACAGGGGCTGGAAACACCATATATTTT CASSYTGAGNTIYF
TRBJ2-1 few TRBV29-1 TRBD2 TGCAGCGCCATTCCCGGGACTAGCGGGGGCGGTGAGCAGTTCTTC CSAIPGTSGGGEQFF
TRBJ1-1 - TRBV5-1 TRBD1 TGCGCCAGCAGCCTTACAGGGGGCAAGGGGAACACTGAAGCTTTCTTT CASSLTGGKGNTEAFF
TRBJ2-7 - TRBV5-1 - TGCGCCAGCAGAAGAGGGGACAACGATTCCTACGAGCAGTACTTC CASRRGDNDSYEQYF
TRBJ2-7 once TRBV6-1 - TGTGCCAGCAGTGAAGACAGGGTACGGGCGGACGAGCAGTACTTC CASSEDRVRADEQYF
TRBJ1-2 once TRBV2 - TGTGCCAGCAGCGAGGACACCTATGGCTACACCTTC CASSEDTYGYTF
TRBJ2-3 - TRBV10-3 TRBD1 TGTGCCATCAGCCCTGGACAGGGCGGCACAGATACGCAGTATTTT CAISPGQGGTDTQYF
TRBJ2-3 few TRBV5-1 - TGCGCCAGCAGCCCACAGGGCACAGATACGCAGTATTTT CASSPQGTDTQYF
TRBJ2-3 - TRBV11-2 - TGTGCCAGCAGCTTAGATCTGGCAGGGTCGGATACGCAGTATTTT CASSLDLAGSDTQYF
TRBJ1-6 - TRBV4-1 - TGCGCCAGCAGCCTCCTAGGCCCCGGTTCACCCCTCCACTTT CASSLLGPGSPLHF